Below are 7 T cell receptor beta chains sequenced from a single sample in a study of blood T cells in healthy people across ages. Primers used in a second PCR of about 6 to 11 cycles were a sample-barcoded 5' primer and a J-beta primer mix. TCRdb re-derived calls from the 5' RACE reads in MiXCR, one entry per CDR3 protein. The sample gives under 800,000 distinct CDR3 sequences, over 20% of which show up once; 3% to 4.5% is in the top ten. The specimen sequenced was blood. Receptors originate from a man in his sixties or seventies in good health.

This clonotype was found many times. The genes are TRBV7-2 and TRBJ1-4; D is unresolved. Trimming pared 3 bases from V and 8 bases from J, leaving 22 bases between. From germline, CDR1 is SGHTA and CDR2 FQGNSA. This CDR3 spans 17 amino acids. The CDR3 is CASSFIPGLFSREKLFF. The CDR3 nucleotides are TGTGCCAGCAGCTTCATTCCCGGACTCTTTTCGAGGGAAAAACTGTTTTTT.

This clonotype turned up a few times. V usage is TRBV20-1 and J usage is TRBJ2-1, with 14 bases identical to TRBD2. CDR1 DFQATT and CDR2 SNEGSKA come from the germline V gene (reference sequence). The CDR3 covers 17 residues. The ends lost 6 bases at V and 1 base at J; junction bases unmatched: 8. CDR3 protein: CSALGTSGRVSYNEQFF. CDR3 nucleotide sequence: TGCAGTGCGTTAGGGACTAGCGGGAGAGTGTCCTACAATGAGCAGTTCTTC.

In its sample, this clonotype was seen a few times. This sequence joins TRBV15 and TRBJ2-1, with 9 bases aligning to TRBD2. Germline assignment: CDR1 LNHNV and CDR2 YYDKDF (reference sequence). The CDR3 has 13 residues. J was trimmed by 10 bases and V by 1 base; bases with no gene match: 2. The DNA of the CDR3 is TGTGCCACCAGCAGAGTAGCGGGAGTCGAGCAGTTCTTC. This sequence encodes CATSRVAGVEQFF.

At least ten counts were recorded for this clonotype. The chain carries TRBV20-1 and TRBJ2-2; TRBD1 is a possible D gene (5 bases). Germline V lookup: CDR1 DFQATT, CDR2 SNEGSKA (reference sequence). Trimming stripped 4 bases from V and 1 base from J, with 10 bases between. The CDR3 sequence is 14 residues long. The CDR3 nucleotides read TGCAGTGCTAATGGACACGAGAACACCGGGGAGCTGTTTTTT. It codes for CSANGHENTGELFF.

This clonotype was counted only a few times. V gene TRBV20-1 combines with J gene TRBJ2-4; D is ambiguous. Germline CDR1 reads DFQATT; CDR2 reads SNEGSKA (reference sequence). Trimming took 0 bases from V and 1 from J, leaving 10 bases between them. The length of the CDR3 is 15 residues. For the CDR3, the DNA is TGCAGTGCTAGAGATAGCTCGTCGGCCAAAAACATTCAGTACTTC. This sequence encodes CSARDSSSAKNIQYF.

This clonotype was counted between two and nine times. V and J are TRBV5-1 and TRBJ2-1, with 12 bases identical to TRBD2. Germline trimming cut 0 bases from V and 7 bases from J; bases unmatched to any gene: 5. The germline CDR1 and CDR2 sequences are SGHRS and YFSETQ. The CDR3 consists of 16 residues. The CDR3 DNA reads TGCGCCAGCAGCTTGGCCGTGACTAGCGGGAGTAATGAGCAGTTCTTC. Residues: CASSLAVTSGSNEQFF.

The DNA of the CDR3 is TGTGCCAGCAGCGGACAGGGGAGAAATCAGCCCCAGCATTTT. Encoded protein: CASSGQGRNQPQHF. This chain connects TRBV6-6 to TRBJ1-5; TRBD1 agrees at 9 bases. Germline V gene data show CDR1 as MNHNY and CDR2 as SVGAGI (reference sequence). CDR3 size: 14 residues. The trim removed 6 bases at V and 4 bases at J, leaving 4 bases unmatched.